The entry below gives a single TCR beta chain sequence along with its context. Its antigen is still unknown. This record comes from a study of T cells expressing NK-cell markers. Study details: TCR beta repertoires came from sorted CD3+CD56+NKG2C+, CD3+CD56+NKG2C- and CD3+CD56-NKG2C+ T cells.

TCRdb reprocessed the 5' RACE reads and keeps a single row for each CDR3 protein, giving no DNA. The listing records some 150,000 distinct CDR3 sequences. Study-level results: Among CD8+ T cells from more than five donors, dominant NKG2C+ clonotypes accounted for roughly 1.0-7.0%. For a handful of donors, these clonotypes were likewise the leading ones in the CD3+CD56-NKG2C+ fraction.

Germline assignment: CDR1 SGHAT and CDR2 FQNNGV. This CDR3 contains 14 residues. V and J are TRBV11-2 and TRBJ2-7; lacking DNA, the TRBD1 call made by TCRdb goes unchecked. This TCR came from a man aged 18 to 30 in good health. Sequenced material: blood T cells: a sorted CD56 or NKG2C T cell subset, CD4+ or CD8+ T cells, or bulk PBMC T cells (not recorded which). The CDR3 region is CASSLDSRVIEQYF.